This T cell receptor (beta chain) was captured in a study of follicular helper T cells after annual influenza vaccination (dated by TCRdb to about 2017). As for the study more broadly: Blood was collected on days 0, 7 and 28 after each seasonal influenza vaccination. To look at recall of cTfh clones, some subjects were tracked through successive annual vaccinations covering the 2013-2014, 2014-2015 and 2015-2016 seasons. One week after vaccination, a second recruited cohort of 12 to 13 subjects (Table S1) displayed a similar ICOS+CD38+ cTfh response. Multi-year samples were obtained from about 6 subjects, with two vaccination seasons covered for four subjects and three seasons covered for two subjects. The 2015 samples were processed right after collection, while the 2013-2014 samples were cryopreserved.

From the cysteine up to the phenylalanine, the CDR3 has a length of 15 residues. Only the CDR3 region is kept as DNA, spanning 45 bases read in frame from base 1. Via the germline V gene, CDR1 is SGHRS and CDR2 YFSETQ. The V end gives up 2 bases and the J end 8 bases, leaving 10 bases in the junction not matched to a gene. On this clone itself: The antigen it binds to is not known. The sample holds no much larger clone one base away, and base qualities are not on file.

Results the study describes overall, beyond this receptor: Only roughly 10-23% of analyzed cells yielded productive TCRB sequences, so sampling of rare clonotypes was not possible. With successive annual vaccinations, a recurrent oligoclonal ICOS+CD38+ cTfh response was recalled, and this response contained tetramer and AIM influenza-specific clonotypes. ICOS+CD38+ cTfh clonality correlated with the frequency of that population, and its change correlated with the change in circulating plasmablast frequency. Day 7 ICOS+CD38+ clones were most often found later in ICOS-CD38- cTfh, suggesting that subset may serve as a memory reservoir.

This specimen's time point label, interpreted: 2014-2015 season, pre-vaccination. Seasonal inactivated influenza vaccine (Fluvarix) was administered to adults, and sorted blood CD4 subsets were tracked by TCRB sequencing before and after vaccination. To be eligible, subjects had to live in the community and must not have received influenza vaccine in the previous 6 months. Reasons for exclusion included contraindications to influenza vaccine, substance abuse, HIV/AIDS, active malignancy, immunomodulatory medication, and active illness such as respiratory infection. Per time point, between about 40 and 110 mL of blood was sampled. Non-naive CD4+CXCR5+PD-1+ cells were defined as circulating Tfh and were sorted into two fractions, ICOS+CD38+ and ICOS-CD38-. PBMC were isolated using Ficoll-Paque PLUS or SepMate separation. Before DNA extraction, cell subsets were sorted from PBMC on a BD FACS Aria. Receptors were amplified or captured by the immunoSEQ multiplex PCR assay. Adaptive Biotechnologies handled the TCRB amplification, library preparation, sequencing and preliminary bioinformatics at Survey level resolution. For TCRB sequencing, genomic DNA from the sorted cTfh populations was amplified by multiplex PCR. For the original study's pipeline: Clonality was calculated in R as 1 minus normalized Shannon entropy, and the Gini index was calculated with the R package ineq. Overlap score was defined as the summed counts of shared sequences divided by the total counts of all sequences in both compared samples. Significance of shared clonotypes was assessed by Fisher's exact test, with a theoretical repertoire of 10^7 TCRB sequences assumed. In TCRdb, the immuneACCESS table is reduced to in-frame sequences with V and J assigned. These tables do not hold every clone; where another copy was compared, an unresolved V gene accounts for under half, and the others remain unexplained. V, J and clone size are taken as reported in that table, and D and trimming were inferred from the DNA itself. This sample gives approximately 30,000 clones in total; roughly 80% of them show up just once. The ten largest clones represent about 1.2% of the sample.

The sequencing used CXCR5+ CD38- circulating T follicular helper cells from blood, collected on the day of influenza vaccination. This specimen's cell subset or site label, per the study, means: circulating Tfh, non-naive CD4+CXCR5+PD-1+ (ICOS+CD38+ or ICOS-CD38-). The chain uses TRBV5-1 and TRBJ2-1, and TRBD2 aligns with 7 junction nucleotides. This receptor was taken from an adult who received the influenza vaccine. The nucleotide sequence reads TGCGCCAGCAGCTTTGAGCGGGGTGGGCCCGATGAGCAGTTCTTC. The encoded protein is CASSFERGGPDEQFF.